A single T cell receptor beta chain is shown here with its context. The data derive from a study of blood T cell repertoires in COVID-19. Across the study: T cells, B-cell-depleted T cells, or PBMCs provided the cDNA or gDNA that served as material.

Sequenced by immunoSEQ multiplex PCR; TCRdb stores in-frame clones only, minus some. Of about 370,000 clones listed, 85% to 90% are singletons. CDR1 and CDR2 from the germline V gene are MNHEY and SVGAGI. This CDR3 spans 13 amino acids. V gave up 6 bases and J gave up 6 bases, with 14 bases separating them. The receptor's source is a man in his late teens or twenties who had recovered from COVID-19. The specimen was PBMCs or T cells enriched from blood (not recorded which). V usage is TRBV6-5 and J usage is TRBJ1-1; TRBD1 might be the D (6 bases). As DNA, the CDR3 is TGTGCCAGCAGACCCCAGGGGTATTCTGAAGCTTTCTTT. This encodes CASRPQGYSEAFF.